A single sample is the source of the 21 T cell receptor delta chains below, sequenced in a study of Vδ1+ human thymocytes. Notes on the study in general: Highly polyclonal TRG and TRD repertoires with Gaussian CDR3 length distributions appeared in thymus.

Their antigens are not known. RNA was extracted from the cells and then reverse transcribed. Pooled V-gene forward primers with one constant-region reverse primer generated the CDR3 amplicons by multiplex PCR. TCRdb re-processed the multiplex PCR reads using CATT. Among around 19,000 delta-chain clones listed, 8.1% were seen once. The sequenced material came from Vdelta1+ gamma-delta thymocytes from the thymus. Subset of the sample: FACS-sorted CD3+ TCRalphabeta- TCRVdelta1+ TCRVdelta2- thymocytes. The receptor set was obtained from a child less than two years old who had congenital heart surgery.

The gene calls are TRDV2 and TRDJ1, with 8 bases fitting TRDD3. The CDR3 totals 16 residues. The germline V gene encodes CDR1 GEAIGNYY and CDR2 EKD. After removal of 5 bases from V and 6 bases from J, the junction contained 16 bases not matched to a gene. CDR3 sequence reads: CACAGNWGVNLHKLIF. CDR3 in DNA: TGTGCCTGTGCGGGGAACTGGGGGGTAAACCTCCATAAACTCATCTTT.

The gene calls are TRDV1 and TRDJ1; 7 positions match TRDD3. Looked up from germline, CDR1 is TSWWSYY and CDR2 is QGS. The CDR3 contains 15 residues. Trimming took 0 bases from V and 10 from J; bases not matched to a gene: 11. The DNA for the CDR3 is TGTGCTCTTGGGGAACTGAGTCCGGGGGGATGGGGACTCATCTTT. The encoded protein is CALGELSPGGWGLIF.

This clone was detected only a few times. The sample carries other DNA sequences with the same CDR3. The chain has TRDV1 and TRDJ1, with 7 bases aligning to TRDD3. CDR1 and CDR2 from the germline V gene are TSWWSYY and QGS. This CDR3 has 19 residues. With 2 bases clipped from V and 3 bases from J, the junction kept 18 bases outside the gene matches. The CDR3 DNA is TGTGCTCTTGGGGAAACCGATCCTTTCCCCCCTGGGGGTTCCGATAAACTCATCTTT. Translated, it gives CALGETDPFPPGGSDKLIF.

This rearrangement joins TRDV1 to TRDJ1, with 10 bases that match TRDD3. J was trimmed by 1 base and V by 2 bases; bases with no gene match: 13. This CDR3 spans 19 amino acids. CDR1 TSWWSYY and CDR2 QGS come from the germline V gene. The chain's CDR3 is CALGEASPLGDVGTDKLIF. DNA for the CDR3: TGTGCTCTTGGGGAAGCTTCCCCACTGGGGGATGTCGGCACCGATAAACTCATCTTT.

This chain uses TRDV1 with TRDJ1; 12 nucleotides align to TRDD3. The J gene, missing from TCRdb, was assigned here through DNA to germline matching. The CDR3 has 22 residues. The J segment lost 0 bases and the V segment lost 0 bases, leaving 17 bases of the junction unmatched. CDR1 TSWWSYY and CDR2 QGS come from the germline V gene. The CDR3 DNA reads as TGTGCTCTTGGGGAACTGCAAGCCTTATGGGTACTGGGGGATACTCACACCGATAAACTCATCTTT. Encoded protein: CALGELQALWVLGDTHTDKLIF.

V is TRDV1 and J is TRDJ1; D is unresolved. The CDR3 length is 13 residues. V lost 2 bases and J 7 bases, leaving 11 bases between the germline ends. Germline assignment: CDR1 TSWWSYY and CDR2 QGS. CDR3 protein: CALGEIRTGKLIF. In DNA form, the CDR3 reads TGTGCTCTTGGGGAAATCCGGACGGGTAAACTCATCTTT.

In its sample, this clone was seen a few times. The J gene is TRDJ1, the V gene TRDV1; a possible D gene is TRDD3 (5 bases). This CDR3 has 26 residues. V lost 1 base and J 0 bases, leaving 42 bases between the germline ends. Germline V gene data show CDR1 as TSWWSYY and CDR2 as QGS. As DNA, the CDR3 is TGTGCTCTTGGGGAACGTTCTGGGTTTATGAGGATCGCGCACCGCTTCAGCCACGAGTACACCGATAAACTCATCTTT. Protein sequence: CALGERSGFMRIAHRFSHEYTDKLIF.

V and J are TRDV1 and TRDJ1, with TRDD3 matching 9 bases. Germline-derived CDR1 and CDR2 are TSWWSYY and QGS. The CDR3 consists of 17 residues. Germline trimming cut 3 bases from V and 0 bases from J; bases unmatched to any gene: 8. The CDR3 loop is CALGDLGDSHHTDKLIF. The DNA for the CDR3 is TGTGCTCTTGGGGACCTGGGGGATTCCCATCACACCGATAAACTCATCTTT.

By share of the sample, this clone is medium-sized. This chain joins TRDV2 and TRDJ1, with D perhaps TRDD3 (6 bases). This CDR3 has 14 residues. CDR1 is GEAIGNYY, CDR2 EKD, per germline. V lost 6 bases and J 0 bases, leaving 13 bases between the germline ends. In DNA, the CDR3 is TGTGCCTGTCCCCGGGGGAGAGACACCGATAAACTCATCTTT. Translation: CACPRGRDTDKLIF.

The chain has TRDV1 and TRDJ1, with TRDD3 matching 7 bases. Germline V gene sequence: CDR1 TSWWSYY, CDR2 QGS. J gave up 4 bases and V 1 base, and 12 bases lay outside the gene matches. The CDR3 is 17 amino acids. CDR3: CALGEPLPLGGSDKLIF. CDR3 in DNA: TGTGCTCTTGGGGAACCCCTCCCCCTGGGGGGTAGCGATAAACTCATCTTT.

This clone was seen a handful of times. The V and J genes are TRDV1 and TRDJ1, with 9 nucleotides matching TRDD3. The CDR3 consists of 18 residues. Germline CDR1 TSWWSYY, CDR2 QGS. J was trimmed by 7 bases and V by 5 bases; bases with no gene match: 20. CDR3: CALGSGSYPGGSDGKLIF. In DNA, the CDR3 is TGTGCTCTTGGGTCCGGTTCCTACCCTGGGGGATCAGATGGTAAACTCATCTTT.

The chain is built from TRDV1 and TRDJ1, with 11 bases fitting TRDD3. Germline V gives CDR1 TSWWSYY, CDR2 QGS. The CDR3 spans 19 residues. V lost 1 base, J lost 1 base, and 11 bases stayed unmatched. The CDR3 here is CALGEPTYWGIVGTDKLIF. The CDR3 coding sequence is TGTGCTCTTGGGGAACCCACCTACTGGGGGATAGTGGGCACCGATAAACTCATCTTT.

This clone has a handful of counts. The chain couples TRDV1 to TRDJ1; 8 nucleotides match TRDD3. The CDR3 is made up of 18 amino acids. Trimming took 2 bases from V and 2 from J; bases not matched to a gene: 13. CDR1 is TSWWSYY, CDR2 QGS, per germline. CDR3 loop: CALGEKTGRWGITDKLIF. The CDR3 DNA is TGTGCTCTTGGGGAAAAAACCGGTCGGTGGGGGATTACCGATAAACTCATCTTT.

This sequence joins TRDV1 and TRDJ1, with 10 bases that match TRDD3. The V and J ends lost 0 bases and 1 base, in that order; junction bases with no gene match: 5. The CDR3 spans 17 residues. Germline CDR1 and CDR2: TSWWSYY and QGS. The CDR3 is CALGELGDTVGTDKLIF. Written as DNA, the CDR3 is TGTGCTCTTGGGGAACTGGGGGATACGGTGGGCACCGATAAACTCATCTTT.

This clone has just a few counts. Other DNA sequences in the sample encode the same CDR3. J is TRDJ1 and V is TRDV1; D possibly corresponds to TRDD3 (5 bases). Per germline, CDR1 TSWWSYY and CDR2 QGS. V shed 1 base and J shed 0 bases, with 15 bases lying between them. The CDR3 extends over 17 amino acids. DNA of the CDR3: TGTGCTCTTGGGGAACGAGGGGGTTATCCGTACACCGATAAACTCATCTTT. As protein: CALGERGGYPYTDKLIF.

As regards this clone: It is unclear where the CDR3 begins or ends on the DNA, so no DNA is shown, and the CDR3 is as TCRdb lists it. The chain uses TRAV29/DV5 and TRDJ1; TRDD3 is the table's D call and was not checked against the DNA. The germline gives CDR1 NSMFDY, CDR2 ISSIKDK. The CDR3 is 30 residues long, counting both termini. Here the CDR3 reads CARPAWRLCSVLLCSMGWCPTGGYIDKPIF.

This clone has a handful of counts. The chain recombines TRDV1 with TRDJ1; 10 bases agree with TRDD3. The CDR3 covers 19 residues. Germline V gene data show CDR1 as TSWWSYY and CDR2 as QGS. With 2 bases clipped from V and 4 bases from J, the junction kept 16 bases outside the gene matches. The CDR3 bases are TGTGCTCTTGGGGAATCGAGGGTCCTACGAGGGGGATACGGCGATAAACTCATCTTT. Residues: CALGESRVLRGGYGDKLIF.

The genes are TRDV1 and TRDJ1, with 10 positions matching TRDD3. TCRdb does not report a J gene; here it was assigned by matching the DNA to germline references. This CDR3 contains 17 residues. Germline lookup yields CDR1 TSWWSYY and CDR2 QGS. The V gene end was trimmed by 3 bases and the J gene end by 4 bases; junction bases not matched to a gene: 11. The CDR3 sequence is CALGDAPSPGGYDKLIF. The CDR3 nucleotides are TGTGCTCTTGGGGATGCCCCTTCCCCTGGGGGATACGATAAACTCATCTTT.

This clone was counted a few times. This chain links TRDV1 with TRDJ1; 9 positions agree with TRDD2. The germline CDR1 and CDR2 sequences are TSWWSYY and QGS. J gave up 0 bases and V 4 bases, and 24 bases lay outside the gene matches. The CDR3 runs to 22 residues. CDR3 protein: CALGAALPSYVEGDVYTDKLIF. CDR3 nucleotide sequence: TGTGCTCTTGGGGCAGCTCTCCCTTCCTACGTGGAGGGGGATGTGTACACCGATAAACTCATCTTT.

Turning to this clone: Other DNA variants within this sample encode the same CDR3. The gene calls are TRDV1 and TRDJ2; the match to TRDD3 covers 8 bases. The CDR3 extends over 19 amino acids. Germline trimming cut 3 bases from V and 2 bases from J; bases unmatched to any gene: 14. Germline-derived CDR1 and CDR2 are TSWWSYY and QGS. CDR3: CALGDFPRTGGRLTAQLFF. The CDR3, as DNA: TGTGCTCTTGGGGATTTCCCGCGTACTGGGGGGAGGTTGACAGCACAACTCTTCTTT.

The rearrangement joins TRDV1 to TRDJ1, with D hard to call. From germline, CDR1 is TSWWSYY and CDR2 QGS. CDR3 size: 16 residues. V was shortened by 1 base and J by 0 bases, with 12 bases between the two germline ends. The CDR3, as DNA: TGTGCTCTTGGGGAACCCCTTGGGAAGTACACCGATAAACTCATCTTT. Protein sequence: CALGEPLGKYTDKLIF.